The sequence of this T cell receptor beta chain was determined in a study of human T cells and chemical hapten exposure. Study-wide context: Variability of per-sample TCR yields stemmed mainly from small differences in pooled library volume.

The sample's time point: patch test 3, about 24 weeks after DPC sensitization. Sample treatment: therapeutic diphenylcyclopropenone sensitization with weekly scalp DPC. The donor pool consisted of alopecia patients aged 18 to 70 years, considered suitable for DPC. A note on this clonotype: The antigen remains undetermined.

Study conclusions and caveats: No shift was seen in TCRs above 1 in 1000 frequency with DPC sensitization.

Separate cDNA molecules received unique molecular identifiers, which the library attached to them. MiXCR, run by TCRdb on the RACE reads, gives a single entry per CDR3 protein. The sample records 99,000 or so distinct CDR3 sequences, less than 35% being singletons. The CDR3 covers 17 residues. Germline V gene sequence: CDR1 MNHNS, CDR2 SASEGT. Trimming at V came to 0 bases and at J to 3 bases, leaving 7 bases not matched to a gene. The sequence derives from a man between 40 and 49 years old with alopecia areata. Some clones in this sample may be carry-over from other donors' samples. V gene TRBV6-1 combines with J gene TRBJ2-3, with 9 bases that match TRBD2. The sample consisted of whole blood, taken in connection with sensitization to the hapten diphenylcyclopropenone (DPC). The CDR3 DNA sequence: TGTGCCAGCAGTGAAGCTCGCGGGAGGGCCGGGACAGATACGCAGTATTTT. This codes for CASSEARGRAGTDTQYF.